The 15 T cell receptor beta chains in this list originate from one sample, sequenced in a study of control samples from healthy donors and cancer patients. Profiling relied on immunoSEQ multiplex PCR, and the TCRdb table lists in-frame clones only, not all of them. There are about 140,000 clones in the sample; roughly nine tenths occur only once, and around 7.3% lies in the top ten. The specimen sequenced was blood. These receptors originate from a man aged 18 to 29 in good health.

The chain recombines TRBV19 with TRBJ1-2; D remains ambiguous. This CDR3 comprises 16 residues. V lost 0 bases to trimming and J lost 0 bases, with 11 bases between them. Germline-derived CDR1 and CDR2 are LNHDA and SQIVND (reference sequence). Here the CDR3 DNA reads TGTGCCAGTAGTATAGATAGTCGGGCGACTAACTATGGCTACACCTTC. This gives the protein CASSIDSRATNYGYTF.

The CDR3 nucleotides are TGTGCCAGCAGTTTGACCGGGAACACTGAAGCTTTCTTT. It specifies CASSLTGNTEAFF. The V gene is TRBV12-3 or TRBV12-4, the J gene TRBJ1-1, with unresolved D. V lost 3 bases and J lost 1, with 6 bases in between. The CDR3 totals 13 residues.

The genes are TRBV15 and TRBJ1-3; D uncertain. The V end lost 7 bases, the J end lost 5 bases, and 12 bases lay between the germline ends. This CDR3 contains 13 residues. The germline CDR1 and CDR2 sequences are LNHNV and YYDKDF (reference sequence). The CDR3 loop is CATKEGARNTIYF. For the CDR3, the DNA is TGTGCCACCAAGGAAGGCGCCAGAAACACCATATATTTT.

This clone was seen only a few times. The chain couples TRBV5-1 to TRBJ1-2; tentatively, D is TRBD1 (6 bases). CDR3 length: 12 amino acids. CDR1 is SGHRS and CDR2 is YFSETQ in the germline V gene. Trimming took 7 bases from V and 8 from J, leaving 15 bases between them. CDR3 residues: CASENQGQGYTF. The CDR3 DNA reads TGCGCCAGCGAAAATCAGGGGCAAGGCTACACCTTC.

The rearrangement links TRBV3-1 (or the pseudogene TRBV3-2) to TRBJ2-2; tentative D call: TRBD1 (5 bases). The CDR3 covers 14 residues. In germline, CDR1 is LGHDT, CDR2 YNNKEL (reference sequence). The V and J ends lost 9 bases and 2 bases respectively, with 13 bases between them. The DNA of the CDR3 is TGTGCCAGTACGGCGACAGCCAACACCGGGGAGCTGTTTTTT. The encoded protein is CASTATANTGELFF.

This chain uses TRBV2 with TRBJ1-2, with no clear D. V was shortened by 8 bases and J by 2 bases, with 21 bases between the two germline ends. CDR3 length equals 16 residues. CDR1 SNHLY and CDR2 FYNNEI come from the germline V gene. DNA of the CDR3: TGTGCCAGCTCAGCTAAGGACCGTAAACCCAACTATGGCTACACCTTC. Its translation is CASSAKDRKPNYGYTF.

The J gene is TRBJ2-7, the V gene TRBV5-6, with D perhaps TRBD1 or TRBD2 (5 bases each). Trimming removed 7 bases from V and 2 bases from J, with 16 bases in between. The CDR3 runs 14 residues. Germline V gene sequence: CDR1 SGHDT, CDR2 YYEEEE. As DNA, the CDR3 is TGTGCCAGCTCCGGGGCCGCTGGGCCCTACGAGCAGTACTTC. Translation gives CASSGAAGPYEQYF. The variable domain in full, completed from reference TRBV5-6 and TRBJ2-7, reads DAGVTQSPTHLIKTRGQQVTLRCSPKSGHDTVSWYQQALGQGPQFIFQYYEEEERQRGNFPDRFSGHQFPNYSSELNVNALLLGDSALYLCASSGAAGPYEQYFGPGTRLTVT.

The V and J genes are TRBV2 and TRBJ1-5, with TRBD1 as a possible D gene (5 bases). The germline gives CDR1 SNHLY, CDR2 FYNNEI. Trimming cost V 3 bases and J 3 bases, with 9 bases left between them. The CDR3 consists of 14 residues. The chain's CDR3 is CASSDQGVNQPQHF. In nucleotides, the CDR3 is TGTGCCAGCAGTGATCAGGGCGTCAATCAGCCCCAGCATTTT.

This clone appeared a single time. This chain connects TRBV11-1 to TRBJ2-2; D remains ambiguous. V was pared by 0 bases and J by 3 bases, with 14 bases between. Germline CDR1 is SGHAT and CDR2 is FQDESV (reference sequence). This CDR3 comprises 17 residues. The CDR3 coding sequence is TGTGCCAGCAGCTTAGCAGGTTTTAACGCAGACACCGGGGAGCTGTTTTTT. Translation gives CASSLAGFNADTGELFF.

The V gene is TRBV10-2, the J gene TRBJ2-2, with TRBD2 as a possible D gene (6 bases). V lost 3 bases and J 5 bases, leaving 10 bases between the germline ends. Germline loops: CDR1 WSHSY, CDR2 SAAADI. The CDR3 extends over 14 amino acids. CDR3 nucleotide sequence: TGCGCCAGCAGTGAATTAGGAGGGACCGGGGAGCTGTTTTTT. Translated: CASSELGGTGELFF.

The chain combines TRBV5-1 with TRBJ1-2; a possible D gene is TRBD1 (6 bases). The CDR3 contains 14 residues. V dropped 4 bases and J dropped 2 bases, with 12 bases sitting between them. In germline, CDR1 is SGHRS, CDR2 YFSETQ. The CDR3 loop reads CASSVGGRNYGYTF. DNA for the CDR3: TGCGCCAGCAGCGTAGGGGGAAGAAACTATGGCTACACCTTC.

The CDR3 reads CASSFNGGGRSPLHF. CDR3 coding DNA: TGCGCCAGCAGCTTTAATGGGGGCGGTAGATCACCCCTCCACTTT. The V call is TRBV5-1, the J call TRBJ1-6; possibly TRBD1 for D (6 bases). This CDR3 is built from 15 residues. Trimming removed 2 bases at V and 10 bases at J, with 16 bases between. CDR1 and CDR2 from the germline V gene are SGHRS and YFSETQ.

This clone was seen only a few times. This chain connects TRBV19 to TRBJ1-6; 7 positions agree with TRBD1. Looked up from germline, CDR1 is LNHDA and CDR2 is SQIVND (reference sequence). The trim removed 4 bases at V and 12 bases at J, leaving 6 bases unmatched. CDR3 length: 13 residues. This chain's CDR3 is CASSTGQPGPLHF. The DNA for the CDR3 is TGTGCCAGTAGTACGGGACAGCCGGGACCCCTCCACTTT. Based on the CDR3 plus reference TRBV19 and TRBJ1-6, the full variable domain is DGGITQSPKYLFRKEGQNVTLSCEQNLNHDAMYWYRQDPGQGLRLIYYSQIVNDFQKGDIAEGYSVSREKKESFPLTVTSAQKNPTAFYLCASSTGQPGPLHFGNGTRLTVT.

V is TRBV20-1 and J is TRBJ1-5, with D maybe TRBD1 (5 bases). Germline-derived CDR1 and CDR2 are DFQATT and SNEGSKA (reference sequence). The CDR3 runs to 13 residues. V lost 3 bases and J 7 bases, leaving 13 bases between the germline ends. The CDR3 region is CSASSGLGQPQHF. CDR3 DNA sequence: TGCAGTGCTAGTTCAGGGTTGGGCCAGCCCCAGCATTTT.

The chain recombines TRBV9 with TRBJ1-1, with D possibly being TRBD1 (6 bases). Trimming cost V 4 bases and J 10 bases, with 14 bases left between them. In germline, CDR1 is SGDLS, CDR2 YYNGEE. This CDR3 comprises 12 residues. CDR3 residues: CASSTGGGVAFF. CDR3 DNA sequence: TGTGCCAGCAGCACAGGAGGGGGGGTAGCTTTCTTT.